These T cell receptor beta chains were read from a single sample in a study of control samples from healthy donors and cancer patients. Libraries were prepared by immunoSEQ multiplex PCR; TCRdb keeps only in-frame clonotypes and omits some of them. The repertoire holds some 120,000 clones, with around 87% as singletons. The specimen was blood. Receptor source: a man aged 55 to 69 in good health. Each CDR3 is given with its conserved first and last residue. A D gene is named only where the DNA matches it firmly. Size values are once, few and many counts, or a class for expanded clones, and some rows have none.

d_call	clone_size	v_call	j_call	cdr3_aa	cdr3_nt
.	.	TRBV7-9	TRBJ1-3	CASGLGAAGNTIYF	TGTGCCAGCGGCCTAGGGGCGGCTGGAAACACCATATATTTT
TRBD1	.	TRBV28	TRBJ1-2	CAANTQGNYGYTF	TGTGCCGCGAACACACAGGGGAACTATGGCTACACCTTC
.	.	TRBV21-1	TRBJ2-7	CASSNRQGSYEQYF	TGTGCCAGCAGCAACCGACAGGGGTCCTACGAGCAGTACTTC
TRBD2	few	TRBV28	TRBJ2-3	CASSFPQSLAGGRGVTPDTQYF	TGTGCCAGCAGTTTCCCCCAATCCCTAGCGGGGGGCCGGGGGGTTACGCCAGATACGCAGTATTTT
.	once	TRBV5-1	TRBJ2-2	CASSLSFATEGGELFF	TGCGCCAGCAGCTTAAGTTTTGCCACAGAGGGCGGGGAGCTGTTTTTT
TRBD1	.	TRBV2	TRBJ1-5	CASSEGTGVRDQPQHF	TGTGCCAGCAGTGAGGGAACAGGGGTTCGGGATCAGCCCCAGCATTTT
.	.	TRBV5-1	TRBJ1-2	CASSLGGLNYGYTF	TGCGCCAGCAGCTTGGGAGGGCTTAACTATGGCTACACCTTC
TRBD2	.	TRBV6-2/TRBV6-3	TRBJ2-3	CASSSYGDSGGPPDTQYF	TGTGCCAGCAGTTCGTATGGGGATAGCGGGGGGCCTCCGGATACGCAGTATTTT
TRBD1	.	TRBV3-1/TRBV3-2	TRBJ2-5	CASSQPGQGARVETQYF	TGTGCCAGCAGCCAACCCGGACAGGGAGCTAGAGTAGAGACCCAGTACTTC
TRBD1	.	TRBV3-1/TRBV3-2	TRBJ2-7	CASSPTGYDPYEQYF	TGTGCCAGCAGCCCGACAGGGTATGACCCCTACGAGCAGTACTTC
.	.	TRBV6-5	TRBJ2-7	CASSYSLTYSYEQYF	TGTGCCAGCAGTTACTCCCTTACTTACTCCTACGAGCAGTACTTC
.	.	TRBV12-3/TRBV12-4	TRBJ2-7	CASSLVVEGEQYF	TGTGCCAGCAGTTTAGTCGTGGAAGGCGAGCAGTACTTC
TRBD1	.	TRBV2	TRBJ1-4	CASRETGASEKLFF	TGTGCCAGCAGAGAGACAGGGGCGTCTGAAAAACTGTTTTTT
.	.	TRBV6-6	TRBJ1-6	CASRGPVNSPLHF	TGTGCCAGCAGGGGGCCAGTTAATTCACCCCTCCACTTT
.	.	TRBV6-5	TRBJ1-1	CAGGILGTEAFF	TGTGCCGGGGGAATATTGGGCACTGAAGCTTTCTTT
.	.	TRBV4-2	TRBJ1-1	CASTSGAGNTEAFF	TGTGCCAGCACCTCCGGGGCAGGGAACACTGAAGCTTTCTTT
TRBD1	.	TRBV7-8	TRBJ1-6	CASSLVGTGGSPLHF	TGTGCCAGCAGCTTAGTCGGGACAGGCGGATCACCCCTCCACTTT
.	.	TRBV20-1	TRBJ2-1	CSARDNEQFF	TGCAGTGCTAGAGACAATGAGCAGTTCTTC
.	.	TRBV10-2	TRBJ2-7	CASSEGHEQYF	TGCGCCAGCAGTGAGGGCCACGAGCAGTACTTC
.	once	TRBV28	TRBJ2-5	CASTTQTGLKYQETQYF	TGTGCCAGCACCACCCAGACAGGCCTAAAGTACCAAGAGACCCAGTACTTC
.	.	TRBV6-1	TRBJ1-6	CASSEQSGQDNSPLHF	TGTGCCAGCAGTGAACAGTCGGGGCAGGATAATTCACCCCTCCACTTT
TRBD1	.	TRBV19	TRBJ1-2	CASSPDRNYGYTF	TGTGCCAGTAGTCCGGACAGGAACTATGGCTACACCTTC
.	few	TRBV5-6	TRBJ2-1	CASSLIYEQFF	TGTGCCAGCAGCTTGATCTATGAGCAGTTCTTC
.	.	TRBV12-3/TRBV12-4	TRBJ2-2	CASSAGDTGELFF	TGTGCCAGCAGTGCCGGTGACACCGGGGAGCTGTTTTTT
TRBD1	.	TRBV5-6	TRBJ1-5	CASSYQGGQPQHF	TGTGCCAGCAGTTACCAGGGGGGTCAGCCCCAGCATTTT
.	.	TRBV4-1	TRBJ1-1	CASSRAPWNTEAFF	TGCGCCAGCAGCCGGGCCCCTTGGAACACTGAAGCTTTCTTT
.	.	TRBV10-3	TRBJ2-2	CAINFGGGGTGELFF	TGTGCCATCAACTTCGGAGGGGGAGGGACCGGGGAGCTGTTTTTT
.	.	TRBV7-9	TRBJ2-2	CASSLDPDAGELFF	TGTGCCAGCAGCTTAGACCCCGACGCCGGGGAGCTGTTTTTT
TRBD2	once	TRBV7-2	TRBJ2-1	CASSLAASGSLGPQFF	TGTGCCAGCAGCTTAGCTGCTAGCGGGTCCTTGGGGCCCCAGTTCTTC
.	.	TRBV5-1	TRBJ1-1	CASSLGQANTEAFF	TGCGCCAGCAGCTTGGGGCAAGCGAACACTGAAGCTTTCTTT
.	.	TRBV9	TRBJ1-2	CASSVVDSYGYTF	TGTGCCAGCAGCGTAGTGGACAGCTATGGCTACACCTTC
TRBD1	.	TRBV19	TRBJ2-2	CASRDRGLNTGELFF	TGTGCCAGTAGGGACAGGGGATTGAACACCGGGGAGCTGTTTTTT
TRBD2	.	TRBV2	TRBJ2-7	CASSEKARLAGSDEQYF	TGTGCCAGCAGTGAAAAGGCTCGACTAGCGGGGTCAGACGAGCAGTACTTC
.	.	TRBV19	TRBJ1-5	CASTYVGGVGNQHF	TGTGCCAGTACGTATGTCGGGGGGGTAGGGAACCAGCATTTT
TRBD1	.	TRBV7-9	TRBJ1-4	CASSLDRGIGEKLFF	TGTGCCAGCAGCCTAGACAGGGGGATAGGAGAAAAACTGTTTTTT
.	.	TRBV5-5	TRBJ1-1	CASRSDSPSEAFF	TGTGCCAGCAGGTCCGACAGCCCATCTGAAGCTTTCTTT
TRBD2	.	TRBV3-1/TRBV3-2	TRBJ2-7	CASSQGWGGYEQYF	TGTGCCAGCAGCCAAGGATGGGGGGGGTACGAGCAGTACTTC
.	.	TRBV7-2	TRBJ1-2	CASSLSSGLYGYTF	TGTGCCAGCAGCTTATCGTCAGGGCTCTATGGCTACACCTTC
.	.	TRBV7-3	TRBJ2-3	CASSLTGLGTDTQYF	TGTGCCAGCAGCTTAACGGGACTGGGCACAGATACGCAGTATTTT
TRBD2	.	TRBV7-2	TRBJ2-7	CASSSTVQLAGGYEQYF	TGTGCCAGCAGCTCGACGGTCCAACTAGCGGGGGGGTACGAGCAGTACTTC
TRBD1	.	TRBV28	TRBJ1-2	CASTLGTVTNYGYTF	TGTGCCAGCACTCTCGGGACAGTAACTAACTATGGCTACACCTTC
TRBD2	.	TRBV3-1/TRBV3-2	TRBJ2-7	CASSQEKWSYKRDSSYEQYF	TGTGCCAGCAGCCAAGAGAAATGGAGTTATAAGCGGGACTCCTCCTACGAGCAGTACTTC
.	.	TRBV30	TRBJ1-2	CAWSVGGSYTF	TGTGCCTGGAGTGTCGGCGGAAGCTACACCTTC
.	.	TRBV12-3/TRBV12-4	TRBJ2-2	CASSFVSVGELFF	TGTGCCAGCAGTTTTGTTAGCGTCGGGGAGCTGTTTTTT
.	.	TRBV5-4	TRBJ2-2	CASSLGGATTGELFF	TGTGCCAGCAGCTTGGGGGGGGCCACCACCGGGGAGCTGTTTTTT
.	.	TRBV7-8	TRBJ1-3	CASSSSGQVVSGNTIYF	TGTGCCAGCAGCTCATCGGGGCAGGTAGTCTCTGGAAACACCATATATTTT
.	.	TRBV5-4	TRBJ2-5	CASSSNREVSVTQYF	TGTGCCAGCAGCTCGAACAGGGAGGTGTCTGTGACCCAGTACTTC
TRBD2	.	TRBV7-2	TRBJ2-3	CASSLGTSGSTTDTQYF	TGTGCCAGCAGCCTAGGGACTAGCGGGTCAACCACAGATACGCAGTATTTT
.	.	TRBV5-6	TRBJ2-5	CASRREAMTGRGETQYF	TGTGCCAGCAGGAGGGAAGCCATGACGGGGCGAGGGGAGACCCAGTACTTC
.	.	TRBV6-2/TRBV6-3	TRBJ1-6	CASSYRPSSYNSPLHF	TGTGCCAGCAGTTATAGACCGAGCTCCTATAATTCACCCCTCCACTTT
TRBD1	.	TRBV19	TRBJ1-5	CASSDRGGQPQHF	TGTGCCAGTAGTGACAGGGGAGGTCAGCCCCAGCATTTT
TRBD2	few	TRBV7-2	TRBJ2-5	CASSKSPGLAGGQETQYF	TGTGCCAGCAGCAAATCCCCGGGACTAGCGGGGGGGCAAGAGACCCAGTACTTC
TRBD1	few	TRBV6-5	TRBJ2-7	CATQSAAGGEQYF	TGTGCCACCCAAAGCGCGGCAGGGGGCGAGCAGTACTTC
.	.	TRBV6-5	TRBJ1-6	CASSYTRTNSPLHF	TGTGCCAGCAGTTACACCAGGACCAATTCACCCCTCCACTTT
TRBD1	.	TRBV27	TRBJ1-6	CASSLGQGVGSPLHF	TGTGCCAGCAGTTTAGGGCAGGGGGTGGGTTCACCCCTCCACTTT
.	once	TRBV24-1	TRBJ2-7	CATSAGEYEQYF	TGTGCCACCAGTGCAGGGGAGTACGAGCAGTACTTC
.	.	TRBV28	TRBJ2-1	CASTSTVVQGQFF	TGTGCCAGCACCTCGACGGTCGTCCAGGGGCAGTTCTTC
.	.	TRBV6-5	TRBJ2-5	CASSYPPLVETQYF	TGTGCCAGCAGTTACCCCCCCCTCGTAGAGACCCAGTACTTC
.	.	TRBV14	TRBJ2-3	CASSRGYGSERADTQYF	TGTGCCAGCAGCAGGGGTTACGGATCAGAGCGGGCAGATACGCAGTATTTT